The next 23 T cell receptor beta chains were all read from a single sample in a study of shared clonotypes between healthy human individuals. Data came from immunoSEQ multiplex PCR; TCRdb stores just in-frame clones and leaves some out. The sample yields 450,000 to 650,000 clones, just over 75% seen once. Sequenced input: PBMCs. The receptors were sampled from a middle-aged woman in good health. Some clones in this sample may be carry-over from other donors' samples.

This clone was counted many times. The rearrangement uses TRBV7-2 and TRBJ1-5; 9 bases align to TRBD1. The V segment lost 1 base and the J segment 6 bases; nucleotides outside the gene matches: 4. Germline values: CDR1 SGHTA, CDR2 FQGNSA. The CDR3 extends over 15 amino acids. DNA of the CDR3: TGTGCCAGCAGCTTAGGACAGGGGGGGAGTCAGCCCCAGCATTTT. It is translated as CASSLGQGGSQPQHF. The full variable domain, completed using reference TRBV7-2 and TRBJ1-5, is GAGVSQSPSNKVTEKGKDVELRCDPISGHTALYWYRQSLGQGLEFLIYFQGNSAPDKSGLPSDRFSAERTGGSVSTLTIQRTQQEDSAVYLCASSLGQGGSQPQHFGDGTRLSIL.

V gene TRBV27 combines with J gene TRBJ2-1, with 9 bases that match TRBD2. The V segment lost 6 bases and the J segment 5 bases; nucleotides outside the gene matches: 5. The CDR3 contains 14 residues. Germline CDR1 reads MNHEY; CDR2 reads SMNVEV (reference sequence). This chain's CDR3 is CASRRTSANNEQFF. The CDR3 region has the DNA TGTGCCAGCAGAAGGACTAGCGCAAACAATGAGCAGTTCTTC.

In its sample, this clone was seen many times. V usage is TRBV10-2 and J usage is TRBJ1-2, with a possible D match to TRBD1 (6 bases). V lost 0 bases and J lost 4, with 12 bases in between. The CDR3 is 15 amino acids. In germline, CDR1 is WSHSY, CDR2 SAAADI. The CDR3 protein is CASSESTGTSYGYTF. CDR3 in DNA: TGCGCCAGCAGTGAGTCGACAGGAACCAGCTATGGCTACACCTTC.

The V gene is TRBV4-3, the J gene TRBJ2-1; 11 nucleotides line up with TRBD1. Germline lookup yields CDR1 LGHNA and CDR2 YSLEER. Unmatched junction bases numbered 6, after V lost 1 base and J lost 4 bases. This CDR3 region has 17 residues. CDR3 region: CASSQGGQGEVYNEQFF. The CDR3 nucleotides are TGCGCCAGCAGCCAAGGGGGACAGGGGGAGGTGTACAATGAGCAGTTCTTC.

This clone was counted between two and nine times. CDR3 sequence reads: CASSPGDRVGYTF. CDR3 nucleotides: TGTGCCAGCTCACCCGGGGACAGGGTCGGCTACACCTTC. The V call is TRBV18, the J call TRBJ1-2; 9 positions agree with TRBD1. The CDR3 has 13 residues. V lost 3 bases and J lost 8; bases outside the gene matches: 4. Germline V lookup: CDR1 KGHSH, CDR2 LQKENI.

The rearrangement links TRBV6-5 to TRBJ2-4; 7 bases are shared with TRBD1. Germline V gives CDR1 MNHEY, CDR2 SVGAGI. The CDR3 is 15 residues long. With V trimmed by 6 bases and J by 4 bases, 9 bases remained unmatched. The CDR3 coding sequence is TGTGCCAGCAGCGCCTCGGGACAGACGAAAAACATTCAGTACTTC. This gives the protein CASSASGQTKNIQYF.

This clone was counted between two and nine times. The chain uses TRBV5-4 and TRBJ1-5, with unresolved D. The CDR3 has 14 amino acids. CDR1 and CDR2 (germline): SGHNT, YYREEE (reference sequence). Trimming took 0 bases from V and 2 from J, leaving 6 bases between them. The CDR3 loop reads CASSLGGGNQPQHF. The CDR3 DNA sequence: TGTGCCAGCAGCTTGGGAGGTGGCAATCAGCCCCAGCATTTT.

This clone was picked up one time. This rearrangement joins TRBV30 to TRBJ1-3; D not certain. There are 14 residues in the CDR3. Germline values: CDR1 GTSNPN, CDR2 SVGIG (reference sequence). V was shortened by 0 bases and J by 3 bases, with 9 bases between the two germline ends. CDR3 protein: CAWSVNIFGNTIYF. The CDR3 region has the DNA TGTGCCTGGAGTGTGAACATATTTGGAAACACCATATATTTT.

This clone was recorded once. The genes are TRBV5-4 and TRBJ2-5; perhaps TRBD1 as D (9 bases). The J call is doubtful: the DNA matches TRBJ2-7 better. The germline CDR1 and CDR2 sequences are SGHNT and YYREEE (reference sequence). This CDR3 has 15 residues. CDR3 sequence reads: CASSRGGTGTYEQYF. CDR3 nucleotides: TGTGCCAGCAGCCGGGGGGGGACAGGGACCTACGAGCAGTACTTC.

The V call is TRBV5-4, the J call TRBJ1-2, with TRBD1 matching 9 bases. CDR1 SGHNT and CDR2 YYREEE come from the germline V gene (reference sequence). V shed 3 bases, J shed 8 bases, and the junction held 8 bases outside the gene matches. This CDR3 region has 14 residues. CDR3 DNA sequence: TGTGCCAGCAGCTCCGGGACAGGGAGGGAAGGCTACACCTTC. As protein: CASSSGTGREGYTF. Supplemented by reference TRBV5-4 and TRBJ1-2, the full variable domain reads ETGVTQSPTHLIKTRGQQVTLRCSSQSGHNTVSWYQQALGQGPQFIFQYYREEENGRGNFPPRFSGLQFPNYSSELNVNALELDDSALYLCASSSGTGREGYTFGSGTRLTVV.

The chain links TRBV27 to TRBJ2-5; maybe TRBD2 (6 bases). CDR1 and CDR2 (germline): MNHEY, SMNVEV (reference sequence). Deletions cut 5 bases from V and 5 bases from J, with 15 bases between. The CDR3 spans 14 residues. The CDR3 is CASSARLVSETQYF. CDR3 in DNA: TGTGCCAGCAGTGCTCGACTAGTTTCGGAGACCCAGTACTTC.

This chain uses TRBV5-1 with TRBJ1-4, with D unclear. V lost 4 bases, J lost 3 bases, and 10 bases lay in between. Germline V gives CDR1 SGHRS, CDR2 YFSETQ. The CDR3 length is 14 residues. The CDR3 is CASSPDGSNEKLFF. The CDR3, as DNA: TGCGCCAGCAGCCCCGACGGGTCTAATGAAAAACTGTTTTTT.

In nucleotides, the CDR3 is TGTGCCAGCTCACCAACAAAACAAGAGACCCAGTACTTC. Translating it yields CASSPTKQETQYF. The chain uses TRBV18 and TRBJ2-5; no clear D gene. The CDR3 spans 13 residues. With 2 bases removed from V and 2 bases from J, the gap between germline ends came to 6 bases. In germline, CDR1 is KGHSH, CDR2 LQKENI.

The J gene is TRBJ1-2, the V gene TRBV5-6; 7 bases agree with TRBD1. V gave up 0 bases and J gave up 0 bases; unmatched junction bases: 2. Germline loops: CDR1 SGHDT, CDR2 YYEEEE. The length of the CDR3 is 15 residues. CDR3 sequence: CASSLVTGANYGYTF. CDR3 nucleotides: TGTGCCAGCAGCTTGGTCACAGGGGCTAACTATGGCTACACCTTC. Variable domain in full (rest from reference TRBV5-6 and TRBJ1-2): DAGVTQSPTHLIKTRGQQVTLRCSPKSGHDTVSWYQQALGQGPQFIFQYYEEEERQRGNFPDRFSGHQFPNYSSELNVNALLLGDSALYLCASSLVTGANYGYTFGSGTRLTVV.

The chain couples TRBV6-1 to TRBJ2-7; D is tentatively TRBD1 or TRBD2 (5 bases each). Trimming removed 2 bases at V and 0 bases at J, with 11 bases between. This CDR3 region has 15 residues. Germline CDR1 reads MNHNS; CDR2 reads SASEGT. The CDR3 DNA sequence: TGTGCCAGCAGTGAACTGGGGGATTACTCCTACGAGCAGTACTTC. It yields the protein CASSELGDYSYEQYF.

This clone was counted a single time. For the CDR3, the DNA is TGTGCCACCAGCAGACAAGCCAGGGACGCTCACGAAAGCTACACCTTC. This translates into CATSRQARDAHESYTF. This chain joins TRBV15 and TRBJ1-2; maybe TRBD1 (5 bases). The CDR3 extends over 16 amino acids. V was pared by 2 bases and J by 9 bases, with 22 bases between. Germline V gives CDR1 LNHNV, CDR2 YYDKDF (reference sequence).

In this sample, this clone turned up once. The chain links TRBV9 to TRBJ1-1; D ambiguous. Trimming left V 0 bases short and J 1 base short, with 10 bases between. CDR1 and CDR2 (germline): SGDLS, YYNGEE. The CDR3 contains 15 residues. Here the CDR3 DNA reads TGTGCCAGCAGCGTAGGTGGAGTCACGAACACTGAAGCTTTCTTT. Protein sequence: CASSVGGVTNTEAFF.

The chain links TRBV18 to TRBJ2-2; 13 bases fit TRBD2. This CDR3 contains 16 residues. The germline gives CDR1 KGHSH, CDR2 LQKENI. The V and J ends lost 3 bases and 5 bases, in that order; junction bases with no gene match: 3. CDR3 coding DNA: TGTGCCAGCTCACCGGAACTAGCGGGAGGGACCGGGGAGCTGTTTTTT. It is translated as CASSPELAGGTGELFF.

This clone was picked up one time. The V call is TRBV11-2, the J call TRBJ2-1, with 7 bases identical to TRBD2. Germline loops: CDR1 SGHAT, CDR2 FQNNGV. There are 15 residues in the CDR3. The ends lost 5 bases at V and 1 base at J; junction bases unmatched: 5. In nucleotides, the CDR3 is TGTGCCAGCAGCGAACGGGAGGCGTCCTACAATGAGCAGTTCTTC. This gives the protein CASSEREASYNEQFF.

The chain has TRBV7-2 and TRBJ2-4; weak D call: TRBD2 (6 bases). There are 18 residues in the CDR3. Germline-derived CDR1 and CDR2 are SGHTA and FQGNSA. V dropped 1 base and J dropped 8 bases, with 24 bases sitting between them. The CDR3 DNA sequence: TGTGCCAGCAGCTTAGTGGCGGGCGGCGGGAACGAGTGGGACATTCAGTACTTC. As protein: CASSLVAGGGNEWDIQYF.

CDR3 nucleotides: TGTGCCAGCAGCCAACAACTAGGGATCGTAAGCATTCAGTACTTC. Translating gives CASSQQLGIVSIQYF. V gene TRBV4-2 combines with J gene TRBJ2-4; a weak D match, TRBD2 (5 bases). Germline CDR1 is LGHNA and CDR2 is YNFKEQ. The CDR3 has 15 amino acids. Trimming cost V 2 bases and J 9 bases, with 17 bases left between them.

The chain's CDR3 is CASSRRGDRGETQYF. CDR3 coding DNA: TGTGCCAGCAGCCGCCGGGGGGACAGGGGTGAGACCCAGTACTTC. The chain joins TRBV7-9 to TRBJ2-5; TRBD1 agrees at 10 bases. The CDR3 consists of 15 residues. The V and J ends lost 5 bases and 5 bases, in that order; junction bases with no gene match: 8. Germline V gene sequence: CDR1 SEHNR, CDR2 FQNEAQ (reference sequence).

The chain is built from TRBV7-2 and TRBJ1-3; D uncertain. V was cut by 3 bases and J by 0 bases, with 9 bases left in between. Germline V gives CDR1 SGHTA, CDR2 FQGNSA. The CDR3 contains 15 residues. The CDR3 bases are TGTGCCAGCAGCTTCCGGTTCGCCTCTGGAAACACCATATATTTT. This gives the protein CASSFRFASGNTIYF.